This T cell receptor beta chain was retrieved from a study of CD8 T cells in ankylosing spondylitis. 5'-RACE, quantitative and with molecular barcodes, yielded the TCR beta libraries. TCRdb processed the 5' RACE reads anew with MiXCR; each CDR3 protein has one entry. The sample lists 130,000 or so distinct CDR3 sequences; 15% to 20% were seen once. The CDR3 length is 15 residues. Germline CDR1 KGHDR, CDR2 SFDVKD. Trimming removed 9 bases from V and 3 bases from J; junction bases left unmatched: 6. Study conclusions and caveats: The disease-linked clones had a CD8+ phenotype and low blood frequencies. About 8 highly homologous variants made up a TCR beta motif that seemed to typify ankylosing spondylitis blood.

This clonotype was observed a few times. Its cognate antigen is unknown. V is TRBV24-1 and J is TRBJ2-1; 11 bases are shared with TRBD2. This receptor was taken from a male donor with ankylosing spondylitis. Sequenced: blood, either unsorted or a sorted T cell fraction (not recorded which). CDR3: CATGDGLAGYNEQFF. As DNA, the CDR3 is TGTGCCACCGGAGACGGACTAGCGGGCTACAATGAGCAGTTCTTC.